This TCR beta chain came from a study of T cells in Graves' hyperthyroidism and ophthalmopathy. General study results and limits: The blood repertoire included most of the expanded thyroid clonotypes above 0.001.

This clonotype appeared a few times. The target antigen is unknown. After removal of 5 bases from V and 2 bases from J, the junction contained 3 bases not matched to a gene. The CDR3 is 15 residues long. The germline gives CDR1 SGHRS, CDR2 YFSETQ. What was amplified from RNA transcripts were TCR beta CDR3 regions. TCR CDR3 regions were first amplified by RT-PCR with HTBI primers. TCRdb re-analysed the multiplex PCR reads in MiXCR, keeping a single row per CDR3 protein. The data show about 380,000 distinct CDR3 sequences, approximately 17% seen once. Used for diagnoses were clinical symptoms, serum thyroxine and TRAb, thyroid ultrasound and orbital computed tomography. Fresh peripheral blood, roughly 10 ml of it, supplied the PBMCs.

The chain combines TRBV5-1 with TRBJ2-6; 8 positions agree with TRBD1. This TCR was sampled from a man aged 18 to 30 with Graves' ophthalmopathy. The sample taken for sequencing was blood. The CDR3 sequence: CASRDRVAGANVLTF. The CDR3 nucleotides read TGCGCCAGCAGGGACAGGGTGGCTGGGGCCAACGTCCTGACTTTC.